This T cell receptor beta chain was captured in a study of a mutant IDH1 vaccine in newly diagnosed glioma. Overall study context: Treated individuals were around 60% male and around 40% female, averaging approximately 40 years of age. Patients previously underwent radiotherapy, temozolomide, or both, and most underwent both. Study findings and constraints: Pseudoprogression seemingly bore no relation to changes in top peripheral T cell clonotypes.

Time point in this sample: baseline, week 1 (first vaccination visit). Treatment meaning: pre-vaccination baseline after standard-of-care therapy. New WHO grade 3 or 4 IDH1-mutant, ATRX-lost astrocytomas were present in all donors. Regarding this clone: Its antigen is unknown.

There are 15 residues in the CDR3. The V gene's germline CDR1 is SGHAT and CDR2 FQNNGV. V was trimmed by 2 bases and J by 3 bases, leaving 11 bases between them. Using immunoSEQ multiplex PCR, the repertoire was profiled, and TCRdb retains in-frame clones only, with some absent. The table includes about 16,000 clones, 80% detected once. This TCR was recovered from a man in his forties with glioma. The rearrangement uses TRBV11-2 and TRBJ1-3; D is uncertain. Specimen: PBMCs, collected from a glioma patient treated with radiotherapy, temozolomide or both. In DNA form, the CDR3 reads TGTGCCAGCAGCTTAATGGGCCTGGGTGGAAACACCATATATTTT. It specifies CASSLMGLGGNTIYF.